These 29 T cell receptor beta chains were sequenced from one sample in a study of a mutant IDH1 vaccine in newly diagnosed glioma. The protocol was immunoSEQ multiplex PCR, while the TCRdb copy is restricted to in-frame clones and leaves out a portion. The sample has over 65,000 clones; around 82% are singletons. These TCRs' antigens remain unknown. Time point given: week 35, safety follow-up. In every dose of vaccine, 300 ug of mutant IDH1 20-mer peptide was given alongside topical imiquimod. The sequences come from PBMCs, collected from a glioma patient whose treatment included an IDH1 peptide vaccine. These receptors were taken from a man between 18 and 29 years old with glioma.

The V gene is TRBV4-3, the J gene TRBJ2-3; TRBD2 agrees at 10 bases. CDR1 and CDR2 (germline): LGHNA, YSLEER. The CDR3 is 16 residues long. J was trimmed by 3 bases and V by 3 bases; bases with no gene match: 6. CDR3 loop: CASSQTPAGGTDTQYF. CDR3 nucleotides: TGCGCCAGCAGCCAGACACCAGCGGGGGGGACAGATACGCAGTATTTT.

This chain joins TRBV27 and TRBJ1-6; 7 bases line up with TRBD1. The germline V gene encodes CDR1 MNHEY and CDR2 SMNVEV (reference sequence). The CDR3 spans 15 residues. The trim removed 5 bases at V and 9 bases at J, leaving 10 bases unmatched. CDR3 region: CASSVQGRLASPLHF. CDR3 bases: TGTGCCAGCAGTGTACAGGGGCGCCTGGCTTCACCCCTCCACTTT.

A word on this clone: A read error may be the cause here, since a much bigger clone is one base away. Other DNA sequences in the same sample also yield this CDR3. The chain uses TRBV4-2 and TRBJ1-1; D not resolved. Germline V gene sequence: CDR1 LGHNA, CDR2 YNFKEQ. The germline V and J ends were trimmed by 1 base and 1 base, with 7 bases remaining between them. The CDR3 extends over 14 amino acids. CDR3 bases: TGTGCCAGCAGCCAAGGCTTCGGGAACACTGAAGCTTTCTTT. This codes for CASSQGFGNTEAFF.

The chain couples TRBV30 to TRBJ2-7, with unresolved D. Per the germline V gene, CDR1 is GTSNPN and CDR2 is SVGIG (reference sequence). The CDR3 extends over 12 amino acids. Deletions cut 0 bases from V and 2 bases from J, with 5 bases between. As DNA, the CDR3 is TGTGCCTGGAGTGTGACACCCTACGAGCAGTACTTC. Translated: CAWSVTPYEQYF.

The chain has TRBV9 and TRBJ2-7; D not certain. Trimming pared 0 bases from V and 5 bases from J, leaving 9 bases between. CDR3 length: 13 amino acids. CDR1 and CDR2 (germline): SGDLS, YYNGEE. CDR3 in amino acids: CASSVEALDEQYF. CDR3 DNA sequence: TGTGCCAGCAGCGTAGAGGCCCTCGACGAGCAGTACTTC.

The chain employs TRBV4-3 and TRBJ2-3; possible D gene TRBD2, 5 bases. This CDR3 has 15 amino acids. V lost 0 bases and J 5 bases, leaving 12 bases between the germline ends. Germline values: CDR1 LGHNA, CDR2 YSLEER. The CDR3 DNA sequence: TGCGCCAGCAGCCAAGATGGGCTCAGCGGAGATACGCAGTATTTT. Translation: CASSQDGLSGDTQYF.

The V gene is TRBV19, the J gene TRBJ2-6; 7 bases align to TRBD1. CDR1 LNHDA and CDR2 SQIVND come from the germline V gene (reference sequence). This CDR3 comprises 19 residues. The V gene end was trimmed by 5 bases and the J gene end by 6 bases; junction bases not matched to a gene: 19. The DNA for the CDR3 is TGTGCCAGTAGTTCACTTCCGGGACAGCTATACCTTCCGGCCAACGTCCTGACTTTC. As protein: CASSSLPGQLYLPANVLTF.

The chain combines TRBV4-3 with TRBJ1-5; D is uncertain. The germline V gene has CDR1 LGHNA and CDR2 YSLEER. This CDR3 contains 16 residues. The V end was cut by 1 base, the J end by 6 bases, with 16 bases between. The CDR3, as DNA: TGCGCCAGCAGCCAAGCTTTCGGGGAGATTGGTCAGCCCCAGCATTTT. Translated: CASSQAFGEIGQPQHF.

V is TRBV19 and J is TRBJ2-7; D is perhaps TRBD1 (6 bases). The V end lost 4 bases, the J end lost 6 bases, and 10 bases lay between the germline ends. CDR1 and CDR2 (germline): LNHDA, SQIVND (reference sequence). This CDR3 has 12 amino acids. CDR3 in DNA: TGTGCCAGTAGTAACAGGGTCGGCGAGCAGTACTTC. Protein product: CASSNRVGEQYF.

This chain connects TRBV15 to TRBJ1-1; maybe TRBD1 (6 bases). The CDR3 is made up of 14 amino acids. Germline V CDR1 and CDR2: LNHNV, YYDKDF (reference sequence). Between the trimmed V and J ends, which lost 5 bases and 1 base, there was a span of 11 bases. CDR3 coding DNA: TGTGCCACCAGCGAACAGGGTCAGAACACTGAAGCTTTCTTT. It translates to CATSEQGQNTEAFF.

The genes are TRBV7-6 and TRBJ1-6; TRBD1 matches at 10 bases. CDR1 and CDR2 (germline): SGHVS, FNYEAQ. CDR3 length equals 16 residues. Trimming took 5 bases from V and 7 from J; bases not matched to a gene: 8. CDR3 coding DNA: TGTGCCAGCAGCCCACGCGGGGGACAGGGGAATTCACCCCTCCACTTT. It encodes CASSPRGGQGNSPLHF.

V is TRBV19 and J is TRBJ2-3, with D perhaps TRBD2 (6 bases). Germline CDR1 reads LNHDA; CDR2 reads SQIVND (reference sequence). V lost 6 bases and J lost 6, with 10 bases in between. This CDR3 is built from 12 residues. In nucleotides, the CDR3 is TGTGCCAGTAGGTTGAGCGGGGATACGCAGTATTTT. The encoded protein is CASRLSGDTQYF.

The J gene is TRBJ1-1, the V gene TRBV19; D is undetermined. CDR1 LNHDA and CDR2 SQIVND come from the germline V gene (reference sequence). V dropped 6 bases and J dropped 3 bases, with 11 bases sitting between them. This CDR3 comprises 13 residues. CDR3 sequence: CASSWQEDTEAFF. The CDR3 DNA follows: TGTGCCAGTAGCTGGCAAGAGGACACTGAAGCTTTCTTT.

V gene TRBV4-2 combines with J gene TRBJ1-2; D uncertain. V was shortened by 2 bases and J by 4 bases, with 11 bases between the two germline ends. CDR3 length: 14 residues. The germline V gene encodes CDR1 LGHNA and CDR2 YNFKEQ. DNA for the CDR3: TGTGCCAGCAGCCAAAACAGAAAATCCTATGGCTACACCTTC. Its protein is CASSQNRKSYGYTF.

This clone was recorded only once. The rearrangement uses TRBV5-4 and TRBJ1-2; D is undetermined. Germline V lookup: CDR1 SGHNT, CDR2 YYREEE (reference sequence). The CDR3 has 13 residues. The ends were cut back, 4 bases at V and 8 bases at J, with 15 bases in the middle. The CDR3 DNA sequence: TGTGCCAGCAGCCTGAATCACCGACGAGGCTACACCTTC. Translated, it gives CASSLNHRRGYTF.

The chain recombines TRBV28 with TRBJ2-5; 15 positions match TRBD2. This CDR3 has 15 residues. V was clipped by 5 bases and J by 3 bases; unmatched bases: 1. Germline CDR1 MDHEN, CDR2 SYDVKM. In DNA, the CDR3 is TGTGCCAGCAGTGGGACTAGCGGGAGGAAAGAGACCCAGTACTTC. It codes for CASSGTSGRKETQYF.

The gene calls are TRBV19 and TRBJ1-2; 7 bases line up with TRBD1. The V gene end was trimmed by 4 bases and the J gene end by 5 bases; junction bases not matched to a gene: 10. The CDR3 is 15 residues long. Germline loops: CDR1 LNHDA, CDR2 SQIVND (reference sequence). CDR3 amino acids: CASSKLGGTAYGYTF. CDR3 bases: TGTGCCAGTAGTAAGTTGGGCGGGACAGCTTATGGCTACACCTTC.

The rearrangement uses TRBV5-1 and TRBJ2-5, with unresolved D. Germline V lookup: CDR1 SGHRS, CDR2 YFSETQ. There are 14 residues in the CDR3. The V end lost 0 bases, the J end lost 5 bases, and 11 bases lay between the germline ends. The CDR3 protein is CASSLGGLRETQYF. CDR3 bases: TGCGCCAGCAGCTTGGGGGGTTTACGGGAGACCCAGTACTTC.

CDR3 residues: CSVTVGNTIYF. The DNA for the CDR3 is TGCAGCGTCACCGTCGGAAACACCATATATTTT. J is TRBJ1-3 and V is TRBV29-1; D is ambiguous. Between the trimmed V and J ends, which lost 6 bases and 4 bases, there was a span of 7 bases. Germline CDR1 and CDR2: SQVTM and ANQGSEA. This CDR3 has 11 amino acids.

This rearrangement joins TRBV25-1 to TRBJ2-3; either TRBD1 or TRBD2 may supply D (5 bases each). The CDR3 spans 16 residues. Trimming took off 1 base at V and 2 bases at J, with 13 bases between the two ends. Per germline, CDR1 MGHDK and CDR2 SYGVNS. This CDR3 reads CASSELVGGTTDTQYF. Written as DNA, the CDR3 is TGTGCCAGCAGTGAATTGGTTGGGGGTACCACAGATACGCAGTATTTT.

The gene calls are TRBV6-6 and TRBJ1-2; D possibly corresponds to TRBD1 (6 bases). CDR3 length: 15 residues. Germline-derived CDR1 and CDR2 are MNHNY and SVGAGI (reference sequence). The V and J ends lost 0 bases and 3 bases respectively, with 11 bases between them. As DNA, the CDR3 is TGTGCCAGCAGTTACTCGGCAGGGGCGGACTATGGCTACACCTTC. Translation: CASSYSAGADYGYTF.

As DNA, the CDR3 is TGTGCCAGCAGGCCAACCGTTGTGGACTACACCGGGGAGCTGTTTTTT. It is translated as CASRPTVVDYTGELFF. The rearrangement joins TRBV7-8 to TRBJ2-2, with a weak D call TRBD2 (5 bases). The CDR3 consists of 16 residues. CDR1 is SGHVS, CDR2 FQNEAQ, per germline. V was cut by 6 bases and J by 3 bases, with 17 bases left in between.

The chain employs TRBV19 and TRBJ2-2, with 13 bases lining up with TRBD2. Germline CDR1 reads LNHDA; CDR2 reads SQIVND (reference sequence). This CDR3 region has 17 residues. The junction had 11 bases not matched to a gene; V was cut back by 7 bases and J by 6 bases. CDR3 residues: CASIADPGLAGPGELFF. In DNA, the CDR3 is TGTGCCAGTATCGCCGACCCGGGACTAGCGGGGCCCGGGGAGCTGTTTTTT.

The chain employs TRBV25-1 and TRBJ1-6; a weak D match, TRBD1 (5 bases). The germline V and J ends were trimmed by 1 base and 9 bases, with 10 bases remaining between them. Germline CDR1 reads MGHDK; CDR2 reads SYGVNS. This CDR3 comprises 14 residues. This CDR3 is CASSESGHLSPLHF. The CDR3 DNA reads TGTGCCAGCAGTGAATCTGGACACCTTTCACCCCTCCACTTT.

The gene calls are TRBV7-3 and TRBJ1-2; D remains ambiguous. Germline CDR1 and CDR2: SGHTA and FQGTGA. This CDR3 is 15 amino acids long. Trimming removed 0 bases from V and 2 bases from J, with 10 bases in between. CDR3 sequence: CASSLTGQTNYGYTF. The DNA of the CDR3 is TGTGCCAGCAGCTTAACCGGGCAGACCAACTATGGCTACACCTTC.

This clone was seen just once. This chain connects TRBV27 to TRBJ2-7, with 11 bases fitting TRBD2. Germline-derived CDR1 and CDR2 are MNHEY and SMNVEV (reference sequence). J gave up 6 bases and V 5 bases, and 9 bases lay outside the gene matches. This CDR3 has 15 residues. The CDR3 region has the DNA TGTGCCAGCAGTCCCCGGGTTAGCGGGAGGGGCGAGCAGTACTTC. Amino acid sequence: CASSPRVSGRGEQYF.

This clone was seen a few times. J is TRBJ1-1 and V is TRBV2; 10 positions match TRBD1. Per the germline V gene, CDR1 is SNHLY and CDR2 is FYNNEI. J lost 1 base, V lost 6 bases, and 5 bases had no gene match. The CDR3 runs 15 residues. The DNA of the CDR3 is TGTGCCAGCAGGGAGGGACAGGGGACGAACACTGAAGCTTTCTTT. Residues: CASREGQGTNTEAFF.

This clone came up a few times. DNA of the CDR3: TGCGCCAGCACTCGGACTGTCGGGGAGCTGTTTTTT. This codes for CASTRTVGELFF. The V call is TRBV5-1, the J call TRBJ2-2, with D tentatively TRBD2 (5 bases). This CDR3 is 12 amino acids long. Trimming pared 6 bases from V and 7 bases from J, leaving 10 bases between. Germline-derived CDR1 and CDR2 are SGHRS and YFSETQ.

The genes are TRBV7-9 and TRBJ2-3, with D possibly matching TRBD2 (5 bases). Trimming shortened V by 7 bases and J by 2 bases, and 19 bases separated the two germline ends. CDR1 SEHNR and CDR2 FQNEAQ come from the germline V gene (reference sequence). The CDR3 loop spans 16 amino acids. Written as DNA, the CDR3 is TGTGCCAGCACCTCCCCGGGCCAGGACTCCACAGATACGCAGTATTTT. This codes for CASTSPGQDSTDTQYF.